Following are 4 T cell receptor beta chains from one sample sequenced in a study of CD8 T cells in Susac syndrome. With random hexamers, reverse transcription was performed on roughly 0.5 to 1 ug of RNA. One entry per CDR3 protein, called by TCRdb with MiXCR from the immunoSEQ multiplex PCR reads. The data hold under 200,000 distinct CDR3 sequences, with roughly 96% observed a single time. The specimen sequenced was CD8+ T cells from PBMCs. These receptors were taken from a human donor with multiple sclerosis.

The chain is built from TRBV28 and TRBJ2-1; the match to TRBD2 covers 10 bases. Germline V gene lookup returns CDR1 MDHEN and CDR2 SYDVKM. The CDR3 is 16 residues long. V lost 6 bases, J lost 4 bases, and 9 bases stayed unmatched. CDR3 region: CASSLLGLAEYNEQFF. CDR3 DNA sequence: TGTGCCAGCAGCCTTCTCGGACTAGCGGAGTACAATGAGCAGTTCTTC.

The chain recombines TRBV29-1 with TRBJ2-7, with 7 positions matching TRBD1. CDR3 length equals 13 residues. Trimming cost V 0 bases and J 3 bases; bases outside gene matches: 2. Germline assignment: CDR1 SQVTM and CDR2 ANQGSEA. Here the CDR3 DNA reads TGCAGCGTTGAAGAGGACAGGCGCTACGAGCAGTACTTC. Residues: CSVEEDRRYEQYF.

The V call is TRBV7-9, the J call TRBJ2-1; D gene unclear. The CDR3 loop spans 14 amino acids. V gave up 4 bases and J gave up 4 bases, with 11 bases separating them. Germline V lookup: CDR1 SEHNR, CDR2 FQNEAQ (reference sequence). CDR3 coding DNA: TGTGCCAGCAGCTCCCCTAGGCGTTACAATGAGCAGTTCTTC. Translated: CASSSPRRYNEQFF.

The chain links TRBV7-9 to TRBJ1-1, with D possibly being TRBD1 (5 bases). Germline V gene data show CDR1 as SEHNR and CDR2 as FQNEAQ (reference sequence). Trimming removed 1 base at V and 0 bases at J, with 9 bases between. CDR3 length: 15 amino acids. The CDR3 DNA reads as TGTGCCAGCAGCTTAGTTAGACAGCTGAACACTGAAGCTTTCTTT. Amino acids: CASSLVRQLNTEAFF.